A single sample is the source of the 29 T cell receptor beta chains below, sequenced in a study of T cells in women clearing cervical HPV infection. Generated by immunoSEQ multiplex PCR, the TCRdb table keeps only in-frame clones and is missing some. The table lists around 21,000 clones. Material for sequencing was blood buffy coat. Receptor source: a woman aged 18-69 years with a cervical HPV16 infection that either progressed to CIN3+ or cleared (not recorded which).

A remark on this clone: The read terminates 3 residues ahead of where the CDR3 ends, so the germline J gene completes it. The V gene is TRBV11-2, the J gene TRBJ2-2, with D possibly TRBD1 on 6 matching bases. CDR1 is SGHAT and CDR2 is FQNNGV in the germline V gene. V lost 5 bases and J lost 1, with 11 bases in between. CDR3 length: 15 amino acids. Incomplete CDR3 DNA: TGTGCCAGCAGCCTCGGGACACTGAACACCGGGGAG. This encodes CASSLGTLNTGE. The CDR3 in its entirety is CASSLGTLNTGELFF.

Concerning this clone: The read comes to an end 3 residues before the CDR3 does, leaving the germline J gene to fill in the end. This rearrangement joins TRBV14 to TRBJ2-1, with 11 bases matching TRBD2. Germline assignment: CDR1 SGHDN and CDR2 FVKESK. Losses at the gene ends were 3 bases for V and 0 bases for J; bases not matched to a gene: 7. The length of the CDR3 is 18 residues. CDR3 amino acids: CASSQRLAGQSSYNEQFF. The CDR3 bases that were read are TGTGCCAGCAGCCAGAGACTAGCGGGACAGAGCTCCTACAATGAG.

Turning to this clone: The read comes to an end 3 residues before the CDR3 does, leaving the germline J gene to fill in the end. The gene calls are TRBV6-4 and TRBJ2-1; TRBD2 matches at 12 bases. Germline-derived CDR1 and CDR2 are MRHNA and SNTAGT. This CDR3 is built from 15 residues. With V trimmed by 3 bases and J by 4 bases, 1 base remained unmatched. The CDR3 region is CASSEGLAGYNEQFF. CDR3 bases read: TGTGCCAGCAGTGAAGGACTAGCGGGATACAATGAG.

Comment on this clone: The sequence runs out 3 residues before the end of the CDR3; the remainder is reconstructed from the germline J gene. V usage is TRBV5-1 and J usage is TRBJ2-7; D perhaps matches TRBD2 (5 bases). Germline CDR1 is SGHRS and CDR2 is YFSETQ. V lost 2 bases to trimming and J lost 6 bases, with 18 bases between them. This CDR3 has 15 residues. Incomplete CDR3 DNA: TGCGCCAGCAGCTTTCGGTCTAGTAGCGAAGGCGAG. This codes for CASSFRSSSEGE. The whole CDR3 sequence reads CASSFRSSSEGEQYF.

For this clone: The read halts 3 residues ahead of the CDR3 end, with the missing end drawn from the germline J gene. Other DNA sequences in this sample translate to the same CDR3. V and J are TRBV29-1 and TRBJ2-1; D unresolved. Deletions cut 4 bases from V and 7 bases from J, with 5 bases between. The V gene's germline CDR1 is SQVTM and CDR2 ANQGSEA. The CDR3 loop spans 10 amino acids. The CDR3 bases that were read are TGCAGCGTTGGAGGTAATGAG. It encodes CSVGGNE. The whole CDR3 is CSVGGNEQFF.

About this clone: The read halts 3 residues ahead of the CDR3 end, with the missing end drawn from the germline J gene. V is TRBV7-6 and J is TRBJ1-3; no definite D call. The CDR3 has 14 amino acids. The V gene lost 1 base and the J gene lost 0 bases, with 4 bases spanning the gap. The germline V gene encodes CDR1 SGHVS and CDR2 FNYEAQ. CDR3 sequence: CASSLGSSGNTIYF. The sequenced part of the CDR3 DNA is TGTGCCAGCAGCTTAGGTAGCTCTGGAAACACC. Full variable domain (outside the CDR3, taken from reference TRBV7-6 and TRBJ1-3): GAGVSQSPRYKVTKRGQDVALRCDPISGHVSLYWYRQALGQGPEFLTYFNYEAQQDKSGLPNDRFSAERPEGSISTLTIQRTEQRDSAMYRCASSLGSSGNTIYFGEGSWLTVV.

With respect to this clone: The read falls 3 residues short of the CDR3 end, and the missing part is taken from the germline J gene. The chain couples TRBV20-1 to TRBJ2-1; D remains unclear. CDR1 and CDR2 (germline): DFQATT, SNEGSKA (reference sequence). V dropped 3 bases and J dropped 0 bases, with 15 bases sitting between them. The CDR3 contains 16 residues. The part of the CDR3 DNA that was read is TGCAGTGCTAGCCCTTACAGAGTGAGCTCCTACAATGAG. It translates to CSASPYRVSSYNE. The CDR3 in its entirety is CSASPYRVSSYNEQFF.

As concerns this clone: The read gets to within 3 residues of the CDR3 end, and the germline J gene fills in the rest. The gene calls are TRBV6-1 and TRBJ1-5; D unresolved. The ends were cut back, 2 bases at V and 0 bases at J, with 8 bases in the middle. CDR1 and CDR2 from the germline V gene are MNHNS and SASEGT. This CDR3 is built from 15 residues. The part of the CDR3 DNA that was read is TGTGCCAGCAGTGAATTAATTGTTAGCAATCAGCCC. This codes for CASSELIVSNQP. The full-length CDR3 reads as CASSELIVSNQPQHF.

Points on this clone: The sequence runs out 3 residues before the end of the CDR3; the remainder is reconstructed from the germline J gene. The chain links TRBV7-9 to TRBJ1-3; D is ambiguous. The CDR3 consists of 12 residues. Germline V CDR1 and CDR2: SEHNR, FQNEAQ (reference sequence). The sequenced part of the CDR3 DNA is TGTGCCAGCAGCGGAGAGACTAGGTCG. It specifies CASSGETRS. The entire CDR3 is CASSGETRSIYF.

A remark on this clone: The sequenced fragment ends 3 residues before the CDR3 boundary, so the rest is inferred from the germline J gene. The gene calls are TRBV6-4 and TRBJ2-2, with D tentatively TRBD2 (6 bases). With 6 bases removed from V and 2 bases from J, the gap between germline ends came to 10 bases. CDR3 size: 14 residues. CDR1 and CDR2 (germline): MRHNA, SNTAGT. The CDR3 spells CASRRDLNTGELFF. The sequenced CDR3 bases are TGTGCCAGCAGAAGGGACTTAAACACCGGGGAG.

As for this clone: The CDR3 goes on 3 residues after the read ends, and that part is filled in from the germline J gene. The chain has TRBV18 and TRBJ2-2; 14 bases agree with TRBD2. The CDR3 is made up of 18 amino acids. Germline CDR1 is KGHSH and CDR2 is LQKENI. V dropped 3 bases and J dropped 1; count of bases not matched to a gene: 4. The sequenced part of the CDR3 DNA is TGTGCCAGCTCACCCGGGACTAGCGGGAGAGTGAACACCGGGGAG. Protein product: CASSPGTSGRVNTGE. The CDR3 in its entirety is CASSPGTSGRVNTGELFF.

Comment on this clone: From the germline J gene comes the end of the CDR3, since the read stops 3 residues before it. The chain employs TRBV20-1 and TRBJ1-1; D unclear. The germline gives CDR1 DFQATT, CDR2 SNEGSKA (reference sequence). The CDR3 contains 13 residues. The V and J ends lost 5 bases and 6 bases respectively, with 16 bases between them. The covered CDR3 bases are TGCAGTGCTCCCGCGGTCACCGACGCTGAA. It specifies CSAPAVTDAE. The CDR3 as a whole reads CSAPAVTDAEAFF.

About this clone: From the germline J gene comes the end of the CDR3, since the read stops 3 residues before it. The rearrangement joins TRBV20-1 to TRBJ1-1, with 8 bases identical to TRBD1. Trimming cost V 4 bases and J 5 bases; bases outside gene matches: 9. The CDR3 covers 14 residues. The V gene's germline CDR1 is DFQATT and CDR2 SNEGSKA (reference sequence). The CDR3 is CSATRQGRWTEAFF. The part of the CDR3 DNA that was read is TGCAGTGCTACACGACAGGGGCGGTGGACTGAA.

Regarding this clone: The read is 3 residues too short to cover the CDR3 end, so that end is filled in from the germline J gene. The chain links TRBV9 to TRBJ2-6; D is perhaps TRBD1 (6 bases). V lost 0 bases, J lost 3 bases, and 13 bases lay in between. Germline V CDR1 and CDR2: SGDLS, YYNGEE. This CDR3 is 17 amino acids long. The CDR3 DNA, read in part, is TGTGCCAGCAGCGTAGCCCGAACAGGGATTGGGGCCAACGTC. It encodes CASSVARTGIGANV. The entire CDR3 is CASSVARTGIGANVLTF.

As to this clone: The read ends 3 residues shy of where the CDR3 ends; the end is completed using the germline J gene. The genes are TRBV7-2 and TRBJ2-2; no definite D call. Germline assignment: CDR1 SGHTA and CDR2 FQGNSA. The CDR3 has 13 amino acids. V gave up 2 bases and J gave up 4 bases, with 5 bases separating them. The CDR3 bases that were read are TGTGCCAGCAGCTTATCCAGCACCGGGGAG. Protein: CASSLSSTGE. The full CDR3 protein reads CASSLSSTGELFF.

A remark on this clone: The read ends 3 residues early relative to the CDR3; the germline J gene fills the gap. The chain joins TRBV28 to TRBJ2-1, with D unresolved. Germline CDR1 reads MDHEN; CDR2 reads SYDVKM. V was trimmed by 0 bases and J by 7 bases, leaving 13 bases between them. The CDR3 totals 15 residues. CDR3 loop: CASSLWASSRNEQFF. The covered CDR3 bases are TGTGCCAGCAGTTTATGGGCCAGTAGCCGAAATGAG.

Details on this clone: From the germline J gene comes the end of the CDR3, since the read stops 3 residues before it. This sequence joins TRBV13 and TRBJ2-1, with 11 bases identical to TRBD2. The ends lost 5 bases at V and 6 bases at J; junction bases unmatched: 6. The CDR3 is made up of 15 amino acids. Germline V gene lookup returns CDR1 PRHDT and CDR2 FYEKMQ (reference sequence). CDR3 DNA (partial): TGTGCCAGCAGCCCCCTTAGCGGGAGGGCCAATGAG. Translated: CASSPLSGRANE. From start to end, the CDR3 is CASSPLSGRANEQFF.

As to this clone: The read comes to an end 3 residues before the CDR3 does, leaving the germline J gene to fill in the end. The chain joins TRBV4-2 to TRBJ2-3, with 12 bases identical to TRBD2. Looked up from germline, CDR1 is LGHNA and CDR2 is YNFKEQ. V was clipped by 4 bases and J by 2 bases; unmatched bases: 13. The CDR3 runs 19 residues. CDR3 in amino acids: CASSLKPGLAGSATDTQYF. The sequenced part of the CDR3 DNA is TGTGCCAGCAGCCTAAAACCGGGACTAGCGGGTTCAGCCACAGATACG.

Turning to this clone: The read halts 3 residues ahead of the CDR3 end, with the missing end drawn from the germline J gene. This sequence joins TRBV20-1 and TRBJ2-5; 10 nucleotides align to TRBD2. Germline-derived CDR1 and CDR2 are DFQATT and SNEGSKA (reference sequence). V was clipped by 5 bases and J by 5 bases; unmatched bases: 5. The CDR3 runs 13 residues. CDR3 DNA (partial): TGCAGTGCTGGACCGGGACTAGCGGAGACC. As protein: CSAGPGLAET. The whole CDR3 protein is CSAGPGLAETQYF.

Comment on this clone: Read data end 3 residues before the CDR3 end; the end is taken from the germline J gene. The chain uses TRBV20-1 and TRBJ2-5, with D perhaps matching TRBD2 (5 bases). Germline CDR1 reads DFQATT; CDR2 reads SNEGSKA (reference sequence). The ends were cut back, 6 bases at V and 0 bases at J, with 11 bases in the middle. This CDR3 is 13 amino acids long. This CDR3 is CSAAKDYQETQYF. The covered CDR3 bases are TGCAGTGCCGCGAAGGACTACCAAGAGACC.

CDR3 sequence: CASSRLDSSAEQYF. The sequenced CDR3 bases are TGTGCCAGTAGTAGATTGGACAGCTCGGCCGAG. The rearrangement joins TRBV19 to TRBJ2-7; D may be TRBD1 (6 bases). The read finishes 3 residues shy of the CDR3 end, and the germline J gene is used to complete it. Germline lookup yields CDR1 LNHDA and CDR2 SQIVND (reference sequence). The CDR3 extends over 14 amino acids. V shed 4 bases and J shed 6 bases, with 16 bases lying between them.

Remarks on this clone: The read ends 3 residues before the CDR3 terminus; that terminus is restored from the germline J gene. The J gene is TRBJ2-7, the V gene TRBV5-5, with 8 positions matching TRBD1. The trim removed 3 bases at V and 4 bases at J, leaving 6 bases unmatched. CDR3 length equals 14 residues. Germline V gives CDR1 SGHKS, CDR2 YYEKEE (reference sequence). The CDR3: CASSSLDRAYEQYF. The sequenced part of the CDR3 DNA is TGTGCCAGCAGCTCGTTGGACAGGGCTTACGAG.

In the case of this clone: Read coverage stops 3 residues before the CDR3 terminus; the germline J gene supplies the remainder. This chain joins TRBV29-1 and TRBJ2-3, with D possibly matching TRBD1 (5 bases). Germline values: CDR1 SQVTM, CDR2 ANQGSEA. The ends were cut back, 2 bases at V and 4 bases at J, with 10 bases in the middle. The CDR3 runs 13 residues. CDR3 bases read: TGCAGCGTTGAAAGGGGTCTGGCAGATACG. Amino acids: CSVERGLADT. The whole CDR3 region reads CSVERGLADTQYF.

This chain's CDR3 is CASSTRTSGLGAQETQYF. The CDR3 bases that were read are TGTGCCAGCAGCACCCGGACTAGCGGGTTGGGGGCCCAAGAGACC. The chain is built from TRBV7-8 and TRBJ2-5; 11 nucleotides match TRBD2. The CDR3 is cut off 3 residues early in the read; its end comes from the germline J gene. This CDR3 has 18 residues. V shed 5 bases, J shed 1 base, and the junction held 12 bases outside the gene matches. Per germline, CDR1 SGHVS and CDR2 FQNEAQ.

Note on this clone: The read terminates 3 residues before the CDR3 end, so the remaining end is supplied by the germline J gene. The chain has TRBV13 and TRBJ2-7; 7 bases map to TRBD2. The CDR3 extends over 15 amino acids. CDR1 PRHDT and CDR2 FYEKMQ come from the germline V gene (reference sequence). V lost 5 bases, J lost 3 bases, and 10 bases stayed unmatched. CDR3 DNA (partial): TGTGCCAGCAGCCCCCGGGGAGCGGGAAGCTACGAG. It specifies CASSPRGAGSYE. The full CDR3 protein is CASSPRGAGSYEQYF. The variable domain in full, with the rest retrieved from reference TRBV13 and TRBJ2-7, is AAGVIQSPRHLIKEKRETATLKCYPIPRHDTVYWYQQGPGQDPQFLISFYEKMQSDKGSIPDRFSAQQFSDYHSELNMSSLELGDSALYFCASSPRGAGSYEQYFGPGTRLTVT.

On this clone itself: The read falls 3 residues short of the CDR3 end, and the missing part is taken from the germline J gene. The chain links TRBV20-1 to TRBJ1-1, with D possibly being TRBD1 (5 bases). This CDR3 has 16 residues. CDR1 DFQATT and CDR2 SNEGSKA come from the germline V gene (reference sequence). Trimming stripped 5 bases from V and 0 bases from J, with 19 bases between. The CDR3 loop is CSAGGGTIQMNTEAFF. CDR3 DNA (partial): TGCAGTGCTGGGGGGGGTACGATACAAATGAACACTGAA.

A remark on this clone: The read stops 3 residues short of the end of the CDR3; the missing end is completed from the germline J gene. The V gene is TRBV19, the J gene TRBJ2-7; 9 nucleotides align to TRBD2. The germline V gene has CDR1 LNHDA and CDR2 SQIVND (reference sequence). The CDR3 length is 16 residues. J lost 4 bases, V lost 6 bases, and 13 bases had no gene match. The CDR3 reads CASSLSGRNSKYEQYF. The CDR3 DNA, read in part, is TGTGCCAGTAGCCTTAGCGGGAGAAACTCTAAGTACGAG.

A note on this clone: The sequence runs out 3 residues before the end of the CDR3; the remainder is reconstructed from the germline J gene. Other DNA sequences from this sample encode an identical CDR3 as well. The genes are TRBV5-1 and TRBJ2-1; the match to TRBD2 covers 14 bases. This CDR3 is 17 amino acids long. V shed 3 bases, J shed 3 bases, and the junction held 5 bases outside the gene matches. The V gene's germline CDR1 is SGHRS and CDR2 YFSETQ. The sequenced part of the CDR3 DNA is TGCGCCAGCAGCTCAGGACTAGCGGGAGGTCGCTACAATGAG. It specifies CASSSGLAGGRYNE. The CDR3, in full, reads CASSSGLAGGRYNEQFF.

Concerning this clone itself: Read sequence stops 3 residues before the CDR3 end, and the germline J gene provides the missing end. The V gene is TRBV7-2, the J gene TRBJ2-2; TRBD1 agrees at 7 bases. The V gene end was trimmed by 4 bases and the J gene end by 7 bases; junction bases not matched to a gene: 9. Germline assignment: CDR1 SGHTA and CDR2 FQGNSA. The CDR3 covers 15 residues. The DNA read from the CDR3 is TGTGCCAGCAGCTCCTACAGGGGTTTTATCGGGGAG. It translates to CASSSYRGFIGE. The CDR3 in full is CASSSYRGFIGELFF. Combining the CDR3 with reference TRBV7-2 and TRBJ2-2 gives the whole variable domain GAGVSQSPSNKVTEKGKDVELRCDPISGHTALYWYRQSLGQGLEFLIYFQGNSAPDKSGLPSDRFSAERTGGSVSTLTIQRTQQEDSAVYLCASSSYRGFIGELFFGEGSRLTVL.